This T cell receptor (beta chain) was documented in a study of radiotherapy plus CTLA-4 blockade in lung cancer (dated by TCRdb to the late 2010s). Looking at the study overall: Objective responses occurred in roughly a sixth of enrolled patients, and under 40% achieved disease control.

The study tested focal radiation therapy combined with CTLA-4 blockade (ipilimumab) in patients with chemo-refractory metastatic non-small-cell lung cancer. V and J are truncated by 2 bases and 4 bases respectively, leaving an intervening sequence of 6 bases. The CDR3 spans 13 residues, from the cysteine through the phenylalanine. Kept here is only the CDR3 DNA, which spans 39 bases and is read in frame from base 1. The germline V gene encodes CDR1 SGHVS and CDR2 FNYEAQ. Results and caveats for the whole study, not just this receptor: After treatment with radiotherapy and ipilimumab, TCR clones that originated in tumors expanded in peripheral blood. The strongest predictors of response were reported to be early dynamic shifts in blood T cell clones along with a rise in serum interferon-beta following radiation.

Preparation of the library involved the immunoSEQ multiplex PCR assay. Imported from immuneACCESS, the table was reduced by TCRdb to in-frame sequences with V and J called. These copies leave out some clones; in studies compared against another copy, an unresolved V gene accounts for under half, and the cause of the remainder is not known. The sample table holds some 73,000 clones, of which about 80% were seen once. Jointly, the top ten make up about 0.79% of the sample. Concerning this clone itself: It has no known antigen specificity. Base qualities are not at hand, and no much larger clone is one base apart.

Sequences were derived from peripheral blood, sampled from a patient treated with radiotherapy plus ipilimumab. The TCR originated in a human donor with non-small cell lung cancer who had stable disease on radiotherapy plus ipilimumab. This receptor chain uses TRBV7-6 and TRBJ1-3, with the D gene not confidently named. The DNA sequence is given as TGTGCCAGCAGCTTATCCACCGGAAACACCATATATTTT. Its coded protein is CASSLSTGNTIYF.